These T cell receptor beta chains were read from a single sample in a study of blood T cells in healthy people across ages. A single record per CDR3 protein comes from TCRdb applying MiXCR to the 5' RACE reads. The sample carries over 1.5 million distinct CDR3 sequences, about 49% recorded once. Input material: blood. The receptor source for this set is a woman between 40 and 55 years old in good health. CDR3s include the opening cysteine and the closing phenylalanine or tryptophan. A D gene is named only where the DNA matches it firmly. Size is stated for part of the rows, as once, few or many counts, or as a class when the clone is expanded.

>.|.|TRBJ1-2|TRBV2
CASMERARGGYTF
TGTGCCAGCATGGAGCGGGCCCGGGGTGGCTACACCTTC
>TRBD2|few|TRBJ2-7|TRBV7-2
CASSVERWGGEQYF
TGTGCCAGCAGCGTAGAACGTTGGGGGGGCGAGCAGTACTTC
>.|.|TRBJ1-2|TRBV13
CASSLQGPFYGYTF
TGTGCCAGCAGCTTGCAGGGGCCCTTCTATGGCTACACCTTC
>.|many|TRBJ2-7|TRBV14
CASSLTRGSYEQYF
TGTGCCAGCAGCCTCACGCGGGGATCTTACGAGCAGTACTTC
>TRBD1|.|TRBJ2-3|TRBV9
CASSQLTGRGTDTQYF
TGTGCCAGCAGCCAACTGACAGGGCGTGGCACAGATACGCAGTATTTT
>TRBD2|few|TRBJ2-5|TRBV4-3
CASSQEGLTSGVETQYF
TGCGCCAGCAGCCAAGAGGGTTTGACTAGCGGGGTAGAGACCCAGTACTTC
>.|few|TRBJ1-5|TRBV4-2
CASSQESVNQPQHF
TGTGCCAGCAGCCAGGAATCCGTCAATCAGCCCCAGCATTTT
>.|.|TRBJ2-5|TRBV12-3/TRBV12-4
CASSFGGRRGEQYF
TGTGCCAGCAGTTTCGGGGGCCGAAGGGGGGAGCAGTACTTC
>.|.|TRBJ2-5|TRBV2
CASSEALMGLEETQYF
TGTGCCAGCAGTGAAGCATTAATGGGGCTTGAAGAGACCCAGTACTTC
>.|.|TRBJ2-3|TRBV7-9
CASSLDQQGGPWYF
TGTGCCAGCAGCTTGGACCAGCAGGGGGGCCCGTGGTATTTT
>.|.|TRBJ2-5|TRBV20-1
CSARVPGTDLNEQYF
TGCAGTGCTAGAGTTCCCGGGACGGACCTCAATGAGCAGTACTTC
>.|.|TRBJ2-3|TRBV12-3/TRBV12-4
CASSRSRASRTDTQYF
TGTGCCAGCAGTCGCTCACGGGCCTCGAGGACGGATACGCAGTATTTT
>TRBD2|once|TRBJ2-5|TRBV6-2/TRBV6-3
CASSYSLAGPYNEQYF
TGTGCCAGCAGTTACAGCCTAGCGGGGCCCTACAATGAGCAGTACTTC
>TRBD2|few|TRBJ2-1|TRBV5-1
CASSISSGVYNEQFF
TGCGCCAGCAGCATCTCTAGCGGGGTCTACAATGAGCAGTTCTTC
>.|.|TRBJ1-1|TRBV20-1
CSARGGDTEAFF
TGCAGTGCTAGGGGGGGGGACACTGAAGCTTTCTTT
>TRBD1|.|TRBJ1-2|TRBV20-1
CSAEPGQDRDYGYTF
TGCAGTGCTGAACCTGGACAGGACCGGGACTATGGCTACACCTTC
>.|few|TRBJ2-7|TRBV15
CATSSAQGEQYF
TGTGCCACCAGCAGTGCCCAAGGTGAGCAGTACTTC
>.|.|TRBJ1-1|TRBV20-1
CSARADRTNTEAFF
TGCAGCGCTAGAGCCGACCGGACGAACACTGAAGCTTTCTTT
>TRBD1|.|TRBJ1-1|TRBV28
CASSLLMGQLSEAFF
TGTGCCAGCAGTTTATTAATGGGACAGTTATCTGAAGCTTTCTTT
>.|few|TRBJ2-7|TRBV6-1
CASKEMGLYEQYF
TGTGCCAGCAAAGAAATGGGGCTCTACGAGCAGTACTTC
>.|few|TRBJ2-5|TRBV7-9
CASSLFGDLSGETQYF
TGTGCCAGCAGCTTATTCGGAGACCTAAGTGGGGAGACCCAGTACTTC
>.|.|TRBJ1-1|TRBV2
CASSDPGRPNTEAFF
TGTGCCAGCAGTGACCCTGGCAGACCGAACACTGAAGCTTTCTTT